This TCR beta chain was sequenced for a study of CD8+CD57+ T cells in acquired aplastic anemia (dated by TCRdb to 2017 to 2018). Context from the whole study: DNA extracted from sorted CD4+ and CD8+ cells had a mean of roughly 3.4 ug, with a range of roughly 0.2 to 27.4 ug. A CD8+CD57+ expansion meant a frequency higher than the mean frequency seen in healthy subjects. General findings and caveats noted by the study authors: Patients and healthy controls showed no significant difference in CD8+ Simpson's diversity (P=0.060). Twenty-nine CD8+ CDR3 sequences were found in both patients and controls but appeared to be highly expressed in patients and within the immunodominant clones of the patients.

The CDR3 spans 15 residues, from the cysteine through the phenylalanine. The kept DNA is CDR3 alone, 45 bases in frame from the first base. V has 5 bases trimmed and J has 5 bases trimmed; junction bases matching no gene number 9. Profiling of TCR beta VDJ combinations and CDR3 sequences used genomic DNA as the template. TCR repertoire sequencing was run on an Illumina HiSeq 2000. Per the source publication's procedure: Repertoires were assessed using TRBV/TRBJ rearrangement plots, CDR3 size and DJ length profiles, and Simpson's diversity index. Whichever DNA sequence was most abundant in the deep sequencing data was defined as the immunodominant clone. CDR3 amino acid sequences were screened for sharing across subjects and were compared with published repertoires and the VDJdb database. TCRdb reworked the public reads: Q25 trimming with fastp, MiXCR clone assembly, productive beta chains retained. One record per CDR3 amino acid sequence lists the most common genes and DNA. The V and J calls, along with clone size, are taken from TCRdb and not from the paper's own processing. The sample profile shows roughly 290,000 distinct CDR3 sequences; 56% of them were found once. In total, the top ten clones hold approximately 1.3% of the sample.

Many counts were recorded for this clonotype. This receptor's antigen is unknown. One base away there is no much larger clone; base qualities are not given. Expansion of CD8+CD57+ cells had been shown by flow cytometry in the patients chosen for sequencing. Every patient had a diagnosis of severe acquired aplastic anemia based on International Study of Aplastic Anemia and Agranulocytosis and Camitta criteria. No patient had received any therapy when blood was sampled. The study deep-sequenced TCR repertoires of sorted CD4+ and CD8+ blood T cells from severe aplastic anemia patients and healthy subjects. Patients were enrolled under clinicaltrials.gov protocols 00001620, 01623167, 00001397, 00071045, 00081523 and 00961064 in the USA. Ficoll-Paque density gradient centrifugation was used to isolate peripheral blood mononuclear cells. Before DNA extraction, CD4+ and CD8+ T cells were sorted by FACS or by magnetic beads.

This receptor was identified in a human donor with aplastic anemia. The rearranged chain carries TRBV12-3 or TRBV12-4 and TRBJ1-3; 7 central nucleotides agree with TRBD1. The sequencing input was sorted CD4+, CD8+, or CD8+CD57+ T cells (not recorded which) from PBMCs. The CDR3 loop reads CASSPDRVGRNTIYF. The DNA reads as follows: TGTGCCAGCAGTCCTGACAGGGTGGGACGAAACACCATATATTTT.